Below, 29 T cell receptor beta chains from the same sample are listed, as sequenced in a study of T cells in Graves' hyperthyroidism and ophthalmopathy. RNA transcripts provided the source from which TCR beta CDR3 regions were amplified. HTBI primers were employed in a first-round RT-PCR of the TCR CDR3. MiXCR, run by TCRdb on the multiplex PCR reads, gives a single entry per CDR3 protein. The sample consists of under 400,000 distinct CDR3 sequences, approximately 13% of them appearing once. The source material was blood. All receptors derive from a woman under 30 with Graves' hyperthyroidism.

This clonotype was picked up many times. This chain uses TRBV9 with TRBJ2-1, with 8 positions matching TRBD2. V lost 4 bases and J lost 8; bases outside the gene matches: 8. Germline V gene lookup returns CDR1 SGDLS and CDR2 YYNGEE. The length of the CDR3 is 14 residues. CDR3 residues: CASSPWASGHEQFF. The CDR3 region has the DNA TGTGCCAGCAGCCCCTGGGCTAGCGGGCATGAGCAGTTCTTC.

This clonotype was observed at least ten times. CDR3 residues: CASMGQRTRDTQYF. The CDR3 nucleotides read TGTGCCAGCATGGGACAGCGAACACGAGATACGCAGTATTTT. V gene TRBV3-2 combines with J gene TRBJ2-3; the table names TRBD1, a call not compared with the DNA. TRBV3-2 is deemed a pseudogene. This CDR3 has 14 residues.

Only a few counts were recorded for this clonotype. Since a much larger clone is just one base distant, this may be a read error. This chain links TRBV5-1 with TRBJ2-7; no reliable D call. Germline CDR1 is SGHRS and CDR2 is YFSETQ. This CDR3 has 13 amino acids. The CDR3: CASRSENSYERYF. The CDR3 region has the DNA TGCGCCAGCAGAAGCGAAAACTCCTACGAGCGGTACTTC.

This clonotype showed up many times. The V call is TRBV2, the J call TRBJ1-2; perhaps TRBD1 as D (6 bases). The CDR3 covers 16 residues. Trimming shortened V by 1 base and J by 4 bases, and 16 bases separated the two germline ends. The germline V gene encodes CDR1 SNHLY and CDR2 FYNNEI. The CDR3 spells CASSEGGQLTLYGYTF. The CDR3 bases are TGTGCCAGCAGTGAAGGGGGGCAACTAACCCTCTATGGCTACACCTTC.

This clonotype was picked up many times. The V call is TRBV28, the J call TRBJ1-5; tentatively, D is TRBD1 (5 bases). Trimming took 3 bases from V and 5 from J, leaving 14 bases between them. This CDR3 has 15 amino acids. The V gene's germline CDR1 is MDHEN and CDR2 SYDVKM. CDR3 sequence (DNA): TGTGCCAGCAGTTTTGCGGGAAGAGGGGATCAGCCCCAGCATTTT. Amino acid sequence: CASSFAGRGDQPQHF.

There are many counts of this clonotype. The CDR3 loop is CASSVGWTGVGETQYF. In nucleotides, the CDR3 is TGTGCCAGCAGCGTAGGTTGGACAGGGGTAGGGGAGACCCAGTACTTC. This chain uses TRBV9 with TRBJ2-5; TRBD1 matches 9 bases. The CDR3 length is 16 residues. CDR1 is SGDLS and CDR2 is YYNGEE in the germline V gene. V lost 0 bases, J lost 5 bases, and 8 bases stayed unmatched.

CDR3 loop: CASRPTLTLNEQFF. CDR3 DNA: TGTGCCAGCAGGCCCACCCTGACCCTCAATGAGCAGTTCTTC. The J gene is TRBJ2-1, the V gene TRBV7-2; no firm D call. V lost 6 bases, J lost 6 bases, and 15 bases lay in between. Germline V gene lookup returns CDR1 SGHTA and CDR2 FQGNSA. The CDR3 spans 14 residues.

This clonotype was counted many times. V is TRBV20-1 and J is TRBJ2-5; TRBD2 agrees at 7 bases. Per germline, CDR1 DFQATT and CDR2 SNEGSKA (reference sequence). V was pared by 1 base and J by 2 bases, with 7 bases of the junction left unmatched. This CDR3 has 15 residues. CDR3 sequence: CSARGGGAFQETQYF. The CDR3, as DNA: TGCAGTGCTAGAGGGGGAGGGGCATTTCAAGAGACCCAGTACTTC.

This clonotype showed up many times. This chain uses TRBV10-3 with TRBJ2-3, with D maybe TRBD1 (5 bases). Between the trimmed V and J ends, which lost 8 bases and 6 bases, there was a span of 18 bases. In germline, CDR1 is ENHRY, CDR2 SYGVKD. The CDR3 covers 14 residues. CDR3 residues: CAIGDGASGDTQYF. The DNA for the CDR3 is TGTGCCATCGGGGATGGGGCGTCCGGGGATACGCAGTATTTT.

In this sample, this clonotype turned up many times. V is TRBV6-1 and J is TRBJ2-5, with 7 bases that match TRBD1. V lost 5 bases and J lost 0; bases outside the gene matches: 6. The CDR3 runs to 15 residues. Germline loops: CDR1 MNHNS, CDR2 SASEGT. DNA for the CDR3: TGTGCCAGCAGTCCAGGGACAGAGTACCAAGAGACCCAGTACTTC. Its protein is CASSPGTEYQETQYF.

The sample holds many counts of this clonotype. J is TRBJ2-3 and V is TRBV27; TRBD2 is a possible D gene (5 bases). V shed 0 bases and J shed 8 bases, with 6 bases lying between them. The CDR3 is 12 residues long. Germline values: CDR1 MNHEY, CDR2 SMNVEV (reference sequence). The CDR3 DNA sequence: TGTGCCAGCAGTTTATCGGCGGGTACGCAGTATTTT. Protein product: CASSLSAGTQYF.

This clonotype has a count of ten or more. The genes are TRBV7-3 and TRBJ1-1; a weak D match, TRBD1 (5 bases). V lost 5 bases and J 4 bases, leaving 20 bases between the germline ends. Germline V lookup: CDR1 SGHTA, CDR2 FQGTGA. The CDR3 length is 16 residues. The CDR3 loop reads CASSGGGGNSGTEAFF. CDR3 nucleotide sequence: TGTGCCAGCAGCGGGGGGGGGGGAAACTCGGGCACTGAAGCTTTCTTT. The complete variable domain, with remaining parts taken from reference TRBV7-3 and TRBJ1-1, reads GAGVSQTPSNKVTEKGKYVELRCDPISGHTALYWYRQSLGQGPEFLIYFQGTGAADDSGLPNDRFFAVRPEGSVSTLKIQRTERGDSAVYLCASSGGGGNSGTEAFFGQGTRLTVV.

This clonotype was recorded at least ten times. V gene TRBV3-1 combines with J gene TRBJ2-1; maybe TRBD1 (5 bases). There are 13 residues in the CDR3. The V gene's germline CDR1 is LGHDT and CDR2 YNNKEL (reference sequence). Trimming removed 0 bases from V and 10 bases from J, with 10 bases in between. CDR3 DNA sequence: TGTGCCAGCAGCCAAGAAGGGGTACCCGAGCAGTTCTTC. Translation gives CASSQEGVPEQFF.

This clonotype appeared many times. The V and J genes are TRBV11-2 and TRBJ2-7; D is unresolved. This CDR3 region has 15 residues. The V gene's germline CDR1 is SGHAT and CDR2 FQNNGV. V was pared by 1 base and J by 5 bases, with 15 bases between. The CDR3 sequence: CASSLVRSRRHEQYF. In nucleotides, the CDR3 is TGTGCCAGCAGCTTAGTACGTAGCCGTCGGCACGAGCAGTACTTC.

In this sample, this clonotype turned up many times. The chain carries TRBV29-1 and TRBJ2-7, with D unresolved. V was trimmed by 2 bases and J by 5 bases, leaving 16 bases between them. The germline V gene encodes CDR1 SQVTM and CDR2 ANQGSEA. The CDR3 consists of 14 residues. The CDR3 nucleotides are TGCAGCGTTGAATCGGAGAATGGCCTCCACGAGCAGTACTTC. It encodes CSVESENGLHEQYF.

This clonotype was found many times. CDR3 sequence reads: CAWSVPGGPPEQFF. In DNA, the CDR3 is TGTGCCTGGAGTGTACCGGGAGGGCCGCCTGAGCAGTTCTTC. J is TRBJ2-1 and V is TRBV30; 8 nucleotides align to TRBD2. V trimming: 0 bases; J trimming: 9 bases; junction bases outside the gene matches: 7. Germline V gene sequence: CDR1 GTSNPN, CDR2 SVGIG (reference sequence). The CDR3 contains 14 residues.

This clonotype was picked up many times. V gene TRBV5-1 combines with J gene TRBJ1-2, with TRBD1 identical over 9 bases. Trimming removed 5 bases from V and 2 bases from J; junction bases left unmatched: 16. The CDR3 has 18 amino acids. Germline V CDR1 and CDR2: SGHRS, YFSETQ. For the CDR3, the DNA is TGCGCCAGCAGGACTACAGGGGGCAAGGTCGGGTGGAACTATGGCTACACCTTC. Protein sequence: CASRTTGGKVGWNYGYTF.

This clonotype was seen a few times. This sequence joins TRBV4-1 and TRBJ1-5, with TRBD1 matching over 8 bases. In germline, CDR1 is MGHRA, CDR2 YSYEKL. The V and J ends lost 3 bases and 2 bases, in that order; junction bases with no gene match: 3. This CDR3 region has 15 residues. The CDR3 protein is CASSHLTGGNQPQHF. As DNA, the CDR3 is TGCGCCAGCAGCCACCTGACAGGGGGCAATCAGCCCCAGCATTTT.

This clonotype showed up just a few times. This rearrangement joins TRBV7-9 to TRBJ2-5; no firm D call. V was trimmed by 5 bases and J by 4 bases, leaving 17 bases between them. Germline V CDR1 and CDR2: SEHNR, FQNEAQ (reference sequence). This CDR3 region has 15 residues. The CDR3 is CASSRPEVMGETQYF. Written as DNA, the CDR3 is TGTGCCAGCAGCCGGCCAGAGGTAATGGGAGAGACCCAGTACTTC.

This chain connects TRBV4-3 to TRBJ2-7; D not resolved. CDR1 and CDR2 (germline): LGHNA, YSLEER. The length of the CDR3 is 15 residues. V lost 0 bases to trimming and J lost 3 bases, with 12 bases between them. CDR3 coding DNA: TGCGCCAGCAGCCAAGAATTACTGGCCCTCTACGAGCAGTACTTC. Amino acids: CASSQELLALYEQYF.

This clonotype was picked up many times. The genes are TRBV3-1 and TRBJ1-1; tentative D call: TRBD1 (5 bases). The CDR3 loop spans 16 amino acids. Deletions cut 4 bases from V and 0 bases from J, with 15 bases between. CDR1 is LGHDT, CDR2 YNNKEL, per germline (reference sequence). The CDR3, as DNA: TGTGCCAGCAGCCCCCGTGGGGGTTCCTTGAACACTGAAGCTTTCTTT. This gives the protein CASSPRGGSLNTEAFF.

At least ten counts were recorded for this clonotype. The rearrangement joins TRBV12-3 or TRBV12-4 to TRBJ1-1; 8 bases fit TRBD1. The CDR3 covers 16 residues. The junction had 10 bases not matched to a gene; V was cut back by 6 bases and J by 1 base. CDR3 nucleotides: TGTGCCAGCAGAGCGACAGGGGTTTGGGGGAACACTGAAGCTTTCTTT. It is translated as CASRATGVWGNTEAFF.

This clonotype was found many times. J is TRBJ2-3 and V is TRBV12-3 or TRBV12-4; TRBD2 matches 8 bases. Unmatched junction bases numbered 9, after V lost 3 bases and J lost 4 bases. This CDR3 spans 16 amino acids. This chain's CDR3 is CASSFRTSPLADTQYF. The CDR3 DNA sequence: TGTGCCAGCAGTTTTAGGACTAGCCCGTTAGCAGATACGCAGTATTTT.

In the case of this clonotype: A much larger clone sits a single nucleotide away, making a read error possible. The chain is built from TRBV12-5 and TRBJ2-5; D is unclear. The end of the DNA is better explained by TRBJ2-1, so the J call may be wrong. Germline V lookup: CDR1 LGHNT, CDR2 FRNRAP. The CDR3 is 11 amino acids. CDR3 amino acids: CASGFGETQFF. The CDR3 DNA is TGTGCTAGTGGTTTCGGAGAGACCCAGTTCTTC.

V and J are TRBV20-1 and TRBJ2-5; 7 bases fit TRBD1. CDR1 is DFQATT, CDR2 SNEGSKA, per germline (reference sequence). The CDR3 sequence is 14 residues long. Trimming removed 5 bases from V and 5 bases from J; junction bases left unmatched: 11. The DNA for the CDR3 is TGCAGTGCTCAAGGGACAGTCAATCTGGAGACCCAGTACTTC. Translation gives CSAQGTVNLETQYF.

This clonotype occurred a few times. The chain joins TRBV3-1 to TRBJ2-7; no reliable D call. This CDR3 is 13 amino acids long. The V gene's germline CDR1 is LGHDT and CDR2 YNNKEL (reference sequence). Trimming removed 4 bases from V and 6 bases from J, with 13 bases in between. This CDR3 reads CASSPDPVGEQYF. The CDR3 coding sequence is TGTGCCAGCAGCCCAGATCCAGTCGGCGAGCAGTACTTC.

This clonotype came up a few times. The chain carries TRBV11-2 and TRBJ2-7; 10 nucleotides line up with TRBD2. The trim removed 0 bases at V and 5 bases at J, leaving 10 bases unmatched. The CDR3 is made up of 17 amino acids. Germline-derived CDR1 and CDR2 are SGHAT and FQNNGV. CDR3 in DNA: TGTGCCAGCAGCTTAGATTTCCCCCCTAGCGGGGGAGACGAGCAGTACTTC. Translating it yields CASSLDFPPSGGDEQYF.

This clonotype was detected many times. The V call is TRBV28, the J call TRBJ2-7, with D perhaps matching TRBD1 (5 bases). This CDR3 comprises 15 residues. The V and J ends lost 4 bases and 2 bases respectively, with 15 bases between them. Germline loops: CDR1 MDHEN, CDR2 SYDVKM. CDR3 nucleotides: TGTGCCAGCAGTTCCCAAGCCAAGGGGCCCTACGAGCAGTACTTC. Encoded protein: CASSSQAKGPYEQYF.

This clonotype was seen repeatedly, ten times or more. This sequence joins TRBV6-1 and TRBJ1-6; 7 nucleotides agree with TRBD1. J gave up 0 bases and V 5 bases, and 7 bases lay outside the gene matches. In germline, CDR1 is MNHNS, CDR2 SASEGT. CDR3 length: 17 residues. The CDR3 region is CASSRQGLSSYNSPLHF. Here the CDR3 DNA reads TGTGCCAGCAGTCGACAGGGACTTAGCTCCTATAATTCACCCCTCCACTTT.